In its sample, the clone carrying this TCR beta chain was seen once. Its matching antigen is unknown. Primers used in a second PCR of roughly 6 to 11 cycles were a sample-barcoded 5' primer and a J-beta primer mix. The template-switch adaptor was a 5' adaptor with 12 random nucleotides. It tagged each cDNA molecule. TCRdb independently ran MiXCR on the 5' RACE reads; one entry per CDR3 protein. Among about 1.8 million distinct CDR3 sequences, about 50% were seen once, and the ten largest hold 2% to 2.5%. This entry is derived from a study of blood T cells in healthy people across ages. Overall study findings and caveats: As naive T cell percentage varied, TCR beta diversity correlated strongly with it. Estimates drawn from one million T cells were deemed to understate diversity.

This TCR was sampled from a woman aged 40 to 50 in good health. Sequencing was carried out using blood.

The DNA for the CDR3 is TGTGCCAGCAGCACCCGGGTCATCCCAAGCAATCAGCCCCAGCATTTT. This translates into CASSTRVIPSNQPQHF. The chain joins TRBV3-1 to TRBJ1-5; the D is unclear. Germline-derived CDR1 and CDR2 are LGHDT and YNNKEL (reference sequence). The CDR3 loop spans 16 amino acids. V gave up 5 bases and J gave up 1 base, with 15 bases separating them.